This T cell receptor beta chain was sequenced for a study of shared clonotypes between healthy human individuals. Findings of the study overall: A reduction in generation probabilities was seen for non-shared clonotypes relative to those shared by all four donors.

To note about this clone: Its specificity is not known.

Every subset's genomic DNA went evenly onto several immunoSEQ plates. Sequencing was performed with immunoSEQ multiplex PCR; in TCRdb, only in-frame clones are kept and a portion is missing. The sample comprises 2 million or so clones, 85% to 95% of which are singletons, and approximately 0.13% rests with the top ten. V was shortened by 4 bases and J by 1 base, with 15 bases between the two germline ends. CDR1 and CDR2 (germline): SGHRS, YFSETQ. The CDR3 covers 15 residues. The sequencing input was naive CD4+ T cells sorted from blood. Described subset: CD45RA+ positively selected. The genes are TRBV5-1 and TRBJ2-7; TRBD1 is a possible D gene (6 bases). The origin of this receptor is a man in his late teens or twenties in good health. As DNA, the CDR3 is TGCGCCAGCAGCCCCCCGGCAGGGGCGTCCTACGAGCAGTACTTC. This codes for CASSPPAGASYEQYF. Complete variable domain (other parts from reference TRBV5-1 and TRBJ2-7): KAGVTQTPRYLIKTRGQQVTLSCSPISGHRSVSWYQQTPGQGLQFLFEYFSETQRNKGNFPGRFSGRQFSNSRSEMNVSTLELGDSALYLCASSPPAGASYEQYFGPGTRLTVT.